What follows are 10 T cell receptor beta chains derived from one specimen sequenced in a study of spatial heterogeneity in lung cancer. TCRdb used MiXCR to reprocess the 5' RACE reads, holding one entry per CDR3 protein. The sample lists around 45,000 distinct CDR3 sequences, approximately 22% seen once, with roughly 6.5% in the top ten. This sample's time point: blood at routine non-recurrence follow-up after resection. The sample was PBMCs, taken at follow-up. The receptors come from a female donor with early-stage non-small cell lung cancer.

In its sample, this clonotype was seen a few times. V and J are TRBV20-1 and TRBJ2-5; D ambiguous. Germline CDR1 is DFQATT and CDR2 is SNEGSKA (reference sequence). The ends were cut back, 6 bases at V and 4 bases at J, with 9 bases in the middle. The CDR3 covers 11 residues. The chain's CDR3 is CSAGHPETQYF. The CDR3 DNA reads TGCAGTGCCGGTCACCCAGAGACCCAGTACTTC.

This sequence joins TRBV5-1 and TRBJ2-6, with no clear D. The CDR3 consists of 15 residues. Germline CDR1 and CDR2: SGHRS and YFSETQ. Between the trimmed V and J ends, which lost 0 bases and 3 bases, there was a span of 7 bases. The DNA of the CDR3 is TGCGCCAGCAGCTTGGGAACCGGTGGGGCCAACGTCCTGACTTTC. Translating gives CASSLGTGGANVLTF.

This clonotype showed up many times. This chain joins TRBV11-1 and TRBJ1-1; no clear D gene. CDR1 SGHAT and CDR2 FQDESV come from the germline V gene (reference sequence). Trimming cost V 2 bases and J 1 base, with 8 bases left between them. This CDR3 comprises 14 residues. The chain's CDR3 is CASSLSRGNTEAFF. In DNA form, the CDR3 reads TGTGCCAGCAGCTTATCGCGGGGGAACACTGAAGCTTTCTTT.

The gene calls are TRBV2 and TRBJ2-5, with D tentatively TRBD2 (5 bases). V lost 6 bases and J lost 0, with 11 bases in between. Germline V gives CDR1 SNHLY, CDR2 FYNNEI. CDR3 length equals 14 residues. In nucleotides, the CDR3 is TGTGCCAGCAGAGTTTTCGGGGACCAAGAGACCCAGTACTTC. Translating gives CASRVFGDQETQYF.

This clonotype is labeled as medium-sized. The rearrangement uses TRBV7-8 and TRBJ1-1; D possibly corresponds to TRBD1 (6 bases). Trimming took off 3 bases at V and 0 bases at J, with 14 bases between the two ends. Germline assignment: CDR1 SGHVS and CDR2 FQNEAQ. The CDR3 is 16 amino acids. The CDR3 DNA sequence: TGTGCCAGCAGCTTCCGACAGGCGATAATGAACACTGAAGCTTTCTTT. It translates to CASSFRQAIMNTEAFF.

There are many counts of this clonotype. The V call is TRBV10-3, the J call TRBJ2-5; 9 nucleotides match TRBD2. The trim removed 3 bases at V and 2 bases at J, leaving 4 bases unmatched. There are 15 residues in the CDR3. Germline V gives CDR1 ENHRY, CDR2 SYGVKD. CDR3 region: CAISEKGLAQETQYF. The CDR3 coding sequence is TGTGCCATCAGTGAAAAGGGACTAGCTCAAGAGACCCAGTACTTC.

CDR3 region: CASSEPSGSNEQFF. The CDR3 nucleotides read TGTGCCAGCAGTGAGCCTAGCGGGAGTAATGAGCAGTTCTTC. V and J are TRBV2 and TRBJ2-1; 10 positions agree with TRBD2. The CDR3 contains 14 residues. V was pared by 3 bases and J by 7 bases, with 3 bases of the junction left unmatched. Germline V gene lookup returns CDR1 SNHLY and CDR2 FYNNEI.

The chain links TRBV13 to TRBJ2-4, with 8 bases that match TRBD2. The length of the CDR3 is 18 residues. Losses at the gene ends were 3 bases for V and 0 bases for J; bases not matched to a gene: 10. Per the germline V gene, CDR1 is PRHDT and CDR2 is FYEKMQ (reference sequence). As DNA, the CDR3 is TGTGCCAGCAGCTTTCTCCGGGAGGGCATGGTAGCCAAAAACATTCAGTACTTC. Encoded protein: CASSFLREGMVAKNIQYF.

The rearrangement uses TRBV10-2 and TRBJ1-2; D remains unclear. Germline loops: CDR1 WSHSY, CDR2 SAAADI. CDR3 size: 12 residues. Trimming took off 4 bases at V and 1 base at J, with 4 bases between the two ends. This CDR3 is CASSVFNYGYTF. The CDR3 bases are TGCGCCAGCAGTGTCTTTAACTATGGCTACACCTTC.

J is TRBJ1-1 and V is TRBV5-5; D is possibly TRBD1 (5 bases). CDR1 SGHKS and CDR2 YYEKEE come from the germline V gene (reference sequence). Deletions cut 2 bases from V and 1 base from J, with 9 bases between. CDR3 length: 14 amino acids. The CDR3 region is CASSFRVQNTEAFF. As DNA, the CDR3 is TGTGCCAGCAGCTTCAGGGTGCAGAACACTGAAGCTTTCTTT.